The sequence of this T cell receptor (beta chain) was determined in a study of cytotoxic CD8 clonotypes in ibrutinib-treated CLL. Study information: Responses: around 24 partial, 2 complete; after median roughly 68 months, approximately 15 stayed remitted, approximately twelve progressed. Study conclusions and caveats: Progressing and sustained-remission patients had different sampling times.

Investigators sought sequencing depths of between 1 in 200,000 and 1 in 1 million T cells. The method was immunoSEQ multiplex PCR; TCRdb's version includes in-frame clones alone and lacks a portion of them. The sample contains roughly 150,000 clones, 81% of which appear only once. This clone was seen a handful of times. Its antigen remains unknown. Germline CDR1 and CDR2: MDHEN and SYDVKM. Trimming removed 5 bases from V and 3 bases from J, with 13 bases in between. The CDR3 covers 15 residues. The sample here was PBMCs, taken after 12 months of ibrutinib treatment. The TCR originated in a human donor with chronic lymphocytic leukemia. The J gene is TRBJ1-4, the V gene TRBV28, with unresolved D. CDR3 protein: CASSKKGGPNEKLFF. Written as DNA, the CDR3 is TGTGCCAGCAGTAAAAAGGGAGGACCTAATGAAAAACTGTTTTTT. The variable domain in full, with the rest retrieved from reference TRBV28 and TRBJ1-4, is DVKVTQSSRYLVKRTGEKVFLECVQDMDHENMFWYRQDPGLGLRLIYFSYDVKMKEKGDIPEGYSVSREKKERFSLILESASTNQTSMYLCASSKKGGPNEKLFFGSGTQLSVL.